This T cell receptor beta chain was observed in a study of T cell responses to AZD1222 COVID-19 vaccine (dated by TCRdb to 2020 to 2023). Regarding the complete study: Because spike-specific TCR depth and breadth did not differ between the two schedules, AZD1222 recipients who got a second dose at roughly 4 weeks were pooled with those who got a second dose at roughly 12 weeks. A total of under 250 trial participants underwent TCR sequencing, of whom nearly 210 had received two doses of AZD1222 and approximately 26 had received two doses of the MenACWY control vaccine. Enrollment into the trials was organized by age into subgroups of 18-55, 56-69 and 70-plus years, and those subgroups contained roughly 160, 29 and 62 TCR-sequenced participants, respectively.

V gives up 0 bases and J gives up 1 base, and the segment between their germline ends measures 7 bases. Per the germline V gene, SGDLS is the CDR1 and YYNGEE is the CDR2. The CDR3 goes from the cysteine to the phenylalanine over 14 residues. The read is trimmed to its CDR3 DNA, 42 bases read in frame from base 1. The time point label on this specimen signifies: baseline before first vaccination. Vaccinee samples were obtained from the UK trials COV001 and COV002, which included a single-blind randomized controlled phase 2/3 trial of AZD1222 (ChAdOx1 nCoV-19) in healthy adults. For TCRbeta chain sequencing, PBMC samples from trial participants were taken at day 0 and at day 28 after the second dose. This clone has a single count. No antigen is known for it. Nothing much larger sits one base from this clone, and base qualities are not available. The CDR3 regions of human TCRbeta chains were analyzed by immunosequencing. As for how the authors treated the data: Repertoire TCRs were checked for matches against a reference library of SARS-CoV-2-specific TCRs that had been generated using the MIRA antigen-specificity platform. Breadth was defined as the fraction of unique TCRs that were SARS-CoV-2-associated, and depth was defined as the fraction of total T cells that were SARS-CoV-2-associated. Using the MIRA data, each spike-specific TCR was mapped to the spike region that the TCR reacts to and placed in a CD4 or CD8 class. Log10-transformed breadth and depth values were compared by one-way ANOVA with Sidak's multiple comparisons tests. The clones in this table, taken by TCRdb from immuneACCESS, are in-frame only. Not every clone is retained; where verified, under half of the shortfall comes from an unresolved V gene, and the cause of the rest is unknown. V and J calls plus clone size are reproduced from that table; the DNA served to infer D and trimming. The sample table shows 100,000 to 140,000 clones, and approximately 88% are seen once. Together, the top ten hold about 6.6% of the sample.

The research as a whole found: CD4 TCRs associated with the vaccine covered the entire spike protein, and the dominant responses were in regions 160-218 and 743-854. Conclusions about previously exposed vaccinees are limited because only six or seven AZD1222 recipients were SARS-CoV-2 seropositive at baseline. Reportedly, almost half of the unique spike-specific TCRs recognized epitopes lying outside the regions that are mutated in the B.1.351 and B.1.1.7 variants. In the small 56-69-year group, the increase in depth fell short of significance, most likely because of low power. After two AZD1222 doses, spike-specific TCR breadth and depth were significantly higher than at day 0 and than in MenACWY recipients. Most participants were white British and females outnumbered males, and the authors suggested that clonal diversity may have been underestimated. Because no samples from the day 14 peak response were available, repertoires could be characterized only after the peak T cell response.

The V and J segments used are TRBV9 and TRBJ1-1, with the D gene uncertain. Material: peripheral blood, obtained on day 0 of AZD1222 vaccination. The clonotype was recovered from an adult in good health. The CDR3 amino acid sequence is: CASSVAYGNTEAFF. The sequenced DNA: TGTGCCAGCAGCGTAGCATACGGGAACACTGAAGCTTTCTTT. The entire variable domain, with the stretches around the CDR3 drawn from the reference TRBV9 and TRBJ1-1 proteins, is DSGVTQTPKHLITATGQRVTLRCSPRSGDLSVYWYQQSLDQGLQFLIQYYNGEERAKGNILERFSAQQFPDLHSELNLSSLELGDSALYFCASSVAYGNTEAFFGQGTRLTVV.